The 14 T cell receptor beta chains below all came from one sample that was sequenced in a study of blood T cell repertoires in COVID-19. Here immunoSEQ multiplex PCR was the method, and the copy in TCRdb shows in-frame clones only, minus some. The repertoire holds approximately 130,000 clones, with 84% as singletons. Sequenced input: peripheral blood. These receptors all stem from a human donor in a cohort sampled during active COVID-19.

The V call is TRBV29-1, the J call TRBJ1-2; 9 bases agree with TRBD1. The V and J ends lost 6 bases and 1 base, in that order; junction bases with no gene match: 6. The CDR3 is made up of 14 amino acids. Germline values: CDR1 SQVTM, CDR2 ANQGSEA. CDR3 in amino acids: CSVGGTGNNYGYTF. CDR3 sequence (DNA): TGCAGCGTAGGTGGGACAGGGAATAACTATGGCTACACCTTC.

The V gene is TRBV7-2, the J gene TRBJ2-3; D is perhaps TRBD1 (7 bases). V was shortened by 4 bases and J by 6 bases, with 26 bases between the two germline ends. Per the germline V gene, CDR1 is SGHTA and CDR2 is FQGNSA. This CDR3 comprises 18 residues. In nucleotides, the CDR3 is TGTGCCAGCAGCTCCCCGAGGGTCAGGGGGGCCTTCTTGGATACGCAGTATTTT. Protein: CASSSPRVRGAFLDTQYF.

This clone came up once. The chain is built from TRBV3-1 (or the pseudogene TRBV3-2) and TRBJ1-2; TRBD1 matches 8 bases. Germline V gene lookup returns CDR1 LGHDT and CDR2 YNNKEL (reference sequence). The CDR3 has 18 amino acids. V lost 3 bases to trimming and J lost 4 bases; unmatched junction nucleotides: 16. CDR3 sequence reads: CASSHGRDRSGISYGYTF. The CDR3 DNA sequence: TGTGCCAGCAGCCATGGCCGGGACAGGTCTGGTATTAGCTATGGCTACACCTTC.

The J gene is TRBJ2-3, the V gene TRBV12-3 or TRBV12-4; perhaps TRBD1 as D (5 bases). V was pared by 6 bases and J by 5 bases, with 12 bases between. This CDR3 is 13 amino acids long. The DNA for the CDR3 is TGTGCCAGCAGGGGGCAAGGCGGAGATACGCAGTATTTT. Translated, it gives CASRGQGGDTQYF.

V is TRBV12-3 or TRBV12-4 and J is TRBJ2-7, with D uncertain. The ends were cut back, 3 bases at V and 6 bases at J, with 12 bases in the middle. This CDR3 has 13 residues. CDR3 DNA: TGTGCCAGCAGTTTGCGCCACGGCGGCGAGCAGTACTTC. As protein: CASSLRHGGEQYF.

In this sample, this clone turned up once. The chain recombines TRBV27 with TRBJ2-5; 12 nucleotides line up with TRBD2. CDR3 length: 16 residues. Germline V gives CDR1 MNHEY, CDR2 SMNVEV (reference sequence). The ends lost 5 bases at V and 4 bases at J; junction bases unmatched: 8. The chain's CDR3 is CASSLAGGLVGETQYF. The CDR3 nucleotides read TGTGCCAGCAGTCTAGCGGGGGGGCTGGTAGGAGAGACCCAGTACTTC.

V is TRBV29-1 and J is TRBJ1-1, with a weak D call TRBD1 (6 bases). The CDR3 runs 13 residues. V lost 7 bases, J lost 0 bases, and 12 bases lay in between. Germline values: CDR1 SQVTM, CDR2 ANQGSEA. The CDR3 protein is CSGTEFMNTEAFF. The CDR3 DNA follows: TGCAGCGGGACAGAATTCATGAACACTGAAGCTTTCTTT.

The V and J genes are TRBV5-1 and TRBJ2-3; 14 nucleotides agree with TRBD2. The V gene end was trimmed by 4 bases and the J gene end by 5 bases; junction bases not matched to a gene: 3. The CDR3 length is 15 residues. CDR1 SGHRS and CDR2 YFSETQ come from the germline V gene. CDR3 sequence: CASSEGLAGVDTQYF. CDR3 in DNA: TGCGCCAGCAGCGAGGGACTAGCGGGGGTAGATACGCAGTATTTT.

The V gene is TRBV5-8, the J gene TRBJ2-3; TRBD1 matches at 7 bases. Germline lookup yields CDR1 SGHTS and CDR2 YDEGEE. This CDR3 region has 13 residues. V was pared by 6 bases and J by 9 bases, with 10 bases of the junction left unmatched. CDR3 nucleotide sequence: TGTGCCAGCACCAAACCACCAGGGGGAACGCAGTATTTT. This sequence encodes CASTKPPGGTQYF.

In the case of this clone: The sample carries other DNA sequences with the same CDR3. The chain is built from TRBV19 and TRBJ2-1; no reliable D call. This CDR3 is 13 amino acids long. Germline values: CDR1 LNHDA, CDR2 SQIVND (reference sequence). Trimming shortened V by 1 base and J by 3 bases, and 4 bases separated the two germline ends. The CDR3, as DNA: TGTGCCAGTAGTATAGGCGGCTACAATGAGCAGTTCTTC. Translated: CASSIGGYNEQFF.

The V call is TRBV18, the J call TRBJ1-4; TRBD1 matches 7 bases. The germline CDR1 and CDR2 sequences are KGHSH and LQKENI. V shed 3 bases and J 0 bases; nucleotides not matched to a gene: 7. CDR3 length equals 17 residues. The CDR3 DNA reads TGTGCCAGCTCACCCTTACGACAGGGAGCAACTAATGAAAAACTGTTTTTT. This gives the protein CASSPLRQGATNEKLFF.

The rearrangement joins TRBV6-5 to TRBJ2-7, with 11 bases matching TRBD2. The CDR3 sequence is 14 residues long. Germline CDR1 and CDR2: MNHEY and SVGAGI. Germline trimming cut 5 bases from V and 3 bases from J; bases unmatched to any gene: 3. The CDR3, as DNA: TGTGCCAGCAGTACGACTAGCGGGGTCTACGAGCAGTACTTC. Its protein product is CASSTTSGVYEQYF.

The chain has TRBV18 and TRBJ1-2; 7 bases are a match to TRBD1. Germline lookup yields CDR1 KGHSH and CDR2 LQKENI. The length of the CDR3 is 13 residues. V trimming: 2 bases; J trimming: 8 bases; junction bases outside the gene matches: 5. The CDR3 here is CASSPRDSGGYTF. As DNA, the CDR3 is TGTGCCAGCTCACCAAGGGACAGTGGAGGCTACACCTTC.

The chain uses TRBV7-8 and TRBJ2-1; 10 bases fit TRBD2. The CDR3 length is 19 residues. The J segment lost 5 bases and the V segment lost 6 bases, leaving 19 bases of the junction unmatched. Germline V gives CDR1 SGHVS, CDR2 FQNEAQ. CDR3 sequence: CASRQGLASSGGQDNEQFF. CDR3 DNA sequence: TGTGCCAGCAGGCAGGGACTAGCGAGCTCCGGAGGACAAGACAATGAGCAGTTCTTC.